The 5 T cell receptor beta chains in this list originate from one sample, sequenced in a study of shared clonotypes between healthy human individuals. Profiling relied on immunoSEQ multiplex PCR, and the TCRdb table lists in-frame clones only, not all of them. The sample lists over a million clones, around 76% occurring once. Input material: memory CD4+ T cells sorted from blood. As to subset: CD45RA-negative fraction. Every receptor here comes from a young man in good health.

V is TRBV6-1 and J is TRBJ1-4, with D possibly being TRBD1 (5 bases). With 4 bases removed from V and 7 bases from J, the gap between germline ends came to 16 bases. The V gene's germline CDR1 is MNHNS and CDR2 SASEGT. This CDR3 is built from 15 residues. The CDR3 DNA sequence: TGTGCCAGCAGTGGATTCGGGGCTAACGGTGAAAAACTGTTTTTT. Translated, it gives CASSGFGANGEKLFF.

This chain uses TRBV5-1 with TRBJ2-5, with D possibly being TRBD2 (5 bases). The CDR3 extends over 15 amino acids. CDR1 and CDR2 (germline): SGHRS, YFSETQ. Trimming cost V 4 bases and J 5 bases, with 18 bases left between them. As DNA, the CDR3 is TGCGCCAGCAGCACCACGACAACGGGGATGGAGACCCAGTACTTC. Protein product: CASSTTTTGMETQYF.

This chain uses TRBV27 with TRBJ1-5, with 10 positions matching TRBD1. Losses at the gene ends were 0 bases for V and 3 bases for J; bases not matched to a gene: 20. The CDR3 has 22 residues. CDR1 is MNHEY and CDR2 is SMNVEV in the germline V gene (reference sequence). CDR3: CASSLSMPRGMGQGNVNQPQHF. CDR3 nucleotide sequence: TGTGCCAGCAGTTTATCGATGCCCCGCGGAATGGGACAGGGGAACGTCAATCAGCCCCAGCATTTT.

This clone was observed a handful of times. V and J are TRBV5-6 and TRBJ1-2; D is undetermined. The germline gives CDR1 SGHDT, CDR2 YYEEEE. Trimming shortened V by 0 bases and J by 6 bases, and 12 bases separated the two germline ends. CDR3 length: 14 amino acids. CDR3 sequence (DNA): TGTGCCAGCAGCTTGGGCCTACTTACCCATGGCTACACCTTC. This encodes CASSLGLLTHGYTF.

The genes are TRBV19 and TRBJ2-7; 11 bases align to TRBD2. The germline gives CDR1 LNHDA, CDR2 SQIVND (reference sequence). The CDR3 totals 15 residues. Trimming at V came to 5 bases and at J to 6 bases, leaving 9 bases not matched to a gene. The CDR3 bases are TGTGCCAGTAGTGCCACTAGCGGGGGCCTACGCGAGCAGTACTTC. Its protein product is CASSATSGGLREQYF.